This T cell receptor (beta chain) was observed in a study of T cell responses to AZD1222 COVID-19 vaccine. Whole-study context: Investigators merged groups given second doses at roughly 4 or roughly 12 weeks. Findings of the study overall: Increased Spike-specific TCR breadth and depth were observed after two AZD1222 doses. Variant regions that are unmutated are reportedly the target of nearly half of spike-specific TCRs. The donor group comprised mostly white British people and more females; the analysis possibly underestimated clonal diversity.

Measured with immunoSEQ multiplex PCR; TCRdb has only the in-frame clones, and not every one. Of under 70,000 clones listed, under 90% are singletons. J gave up 6 bases and V 0 bases, and 4 bases lay outside the gene matches. Germline CDR1 is SGHAT and CDR2 is FQNNGV. There are 15 residues in the CDR3. Notes on this clone: Its antigen is undetermined.

The source was peripheral blood, collected on day 0 of AZD1222 vaccination. This chain joins TRBV11-2 and TRBJ2-5; 10 bases agree with TRBD2. The clonotype comes from an adult in good health. The CDR3 is CASSLEAGGPQTQYF. The CDR3 nucleotides are TGTGCCAGCAGCTTAGAAGCGGGGGGGCCGCAGACCCAGTACTTC.